This TCR beta chain was profiled in a study of T cells after yellow fever vaccination. The CDR3 spans 15 residues. In germline, CDR1 is LGHNA, CDR2 YSLEER. V lost 3 bases to trimming and J lost 2 bases; unmatched junction nucleotides: 6. Each CDR3 protein is one row after TCRdb ran MiXCR on the 5' RACE reads. The table shows some 350,000 distinct CDR3 sequences, with approximately 10% occurring only once. A few counts support this clonotype. The sample was PBMCs, taken on the day of the first yellow fever vaccination. This chain uses TRBV4-3 with TRBJ1-1; TRBD1 agrees at 7 bases. The receptor comes from a man aged 18-30 years who received the YFV17D yellow fever vaccine. This chain's CDR3 is CASSHPGQTNTEAFF. CDR3 nucleotide sequence: TGCGCCAGCAGCCACCCGGGACAGACTAACACTGAAGCTTTCTTT.